Below, 7 T cell receptor beta chains from the same sample are listed, as sequenced in a study of human T cells and chemical hapten exposure. Described time point: patch test 1, 2 weeks after DPC sensitization. Treatment here: therapeutic diphenylcyclopropenone sensitization with weekly scalp DPC. One entry per CDR3 protein results from TCRdb running MiXCR on the RACE reads. The profile shows around 160,000 distinct CDR3 sequences, approximately 15% of them singletons. Sample: whole blood, taken in connection with sensitization to the hapten diphenylcyclopropenone (DPC). The receptors shown here come from a woman younger than 45 with alopecia areata. Some clones in this sample may be carry-over from other donors' samples.

In this sample, this clonotype turned up a few times. V is TRBV14 and J is TRBJ2-3; 10 nucleotides match TRBD1. The length of the CDR3 is 15 residues. Germline assignment: CDR1 SGHDN and CDR2 FVKESK. J lost 3 bases, V lost 5 bases, and 5 bases had no gene match. The CDR3 nucleotides read TGTGCCAGCAGCTTGCGGACAGGGGGTACAGATACGCAGTATTTT. Its translation is CASSLRTGGTDTQYF.

CDR3 residues: CASSFQGPDQETQYF. The CDR3 nucleotides read TGCGCCAGCAGCTTTCAGGGCCCGGACCAAGAGACCCAGTACTTC. The V gene is TRBV5-1, the J gene TRBJ2-5, with D perhaps matching TRBD1 (5 bases). Germline V gene data show CDR1 as SGHRS and CDR2 as YFSETQ. The CDR3 loop spans 15 amino acids. The V and J ends lost 2 bases and 0 bases respectively, with 11 bases between them. Supplemented by reference TRBV5-1 and TRBJ2-5, the full variable domain reads KAGVTQTPRYLIKTRGQQVTLSCSPISGHRSVSWYQQTPGQGLQFLFEYFSETQRNKGNFPGRFSGRQFSNSRSEMNVSTLELGDSALYLCASSFQGPDQETQYFGPGTRLLVL.

The rearrangement uses TRBV5-1 and TRBJ1-1; D is uncertain. The CDR3 is 14 residues long. V was trimmed by 3 bases and J by 2 bases, leaving 11 bases between them. CDR1 SGHRS and CDR2 YFSETQ come from the germline V gene. Here the CDR3 reads CASSSDGRNTEAFF. CDR3 nucleotide sequence: TGCGCCAGCAGCTCGGACGGACGAAACACTGAAGCTTTCTTT.

The chain employs TRBV20-1 and TRBJ2-7, with D possibly TRBD2 on 5 matching bases. Germline loops: CDR1 DFQATT, CDR2 SNEGSKA (reference sequence). V lost 1 base, J lost 0 bases, and 16 bases lay in between. This CDR3 has 16 residues. The CDR3 sequence: CSARASVKRGSYEQYF. CDR3 coding DNA: TGCAGTGCTAGAGCTTCGGTGAAACGGGGCTCCTACGAGCAGTACTTC.

DNA of the CDR3: TGCGCCAGCAGCCAGGAACAGGGGGCGAGCACCGGGGAGCTGTTTTTT. This translates into CASSQEQGASTGELFF. The V gene is TRBV4-3, the J gene TRBJ2-2; TRBD1 agrees at 9 bases. V was clipped by 3 bases and J by 4 bases; unmatched bases: 6. This CDR3 comprises 16 residues. Germline V gene sequence: CDR1 LGHNA, CDR2 YSLEER.

The rearrangement joins TRBV28 to TRBJ1-5; D might be TRBD1 (6 bases). Trimming took 2 bases from V and 3 from J, leaving 11 bases between them. CDR3 length: 15 amino acids. Germline V gene lookup returns CDR1 MDHEN and CDR2 SYDVKM. In DNA form, the CDR3 reads TGTGCCAGCAGTTTAGGACAGAGGATCAATCAGCCCCAGCATTTT. This gives the protein CASSLGQRINQPQHF.

The chain combines TRBV5-4 with TRBJ2-1; tentatively, D is TRBD2 (5 bases). CDR1 is SGHNT and CDR2 is YYREEE in the germline V gene (reference sequence). This CDR3 is built from 17 residues. V was trimmed by 4 bases and J by 0 bases, leaving 17 bases between them. As DNA, the CDR3 is TGTGCCAGCAGCCCCATTCGGGGTTCTGGCTCCTACAATGAGCAGTTCTTC. Translation: CASSPIRGSGSYNEQFF.